The 30 T cell receptor beta chains given below trace back to one sample, sequenced in a study of T cell changes during pregnancy in multiple sclerosis. Method: immunoSEQ multiplex PCR; TCRdb's copy keeps in-frame clones and lacks some. Of fewer than 65,000 clones listed, more than 85% were seen once; the top ten hold 0.85%. Sequences were derived from peripheral blood, sampled before pregnancy. The receptor source for this set is a female donor with multiple sclerosis, enrolled in a pregnancy study.

V usage is TRBV4-1 and J usage is TRBJ2-3, with 9 bases that match TRBD1. The CDR3 contains 16 residues. The V gene end was trimmed by 4 bases and the J gene end by 4 bases; junction bases not matched to a gene: 9. The germline V gene has CDR1 MGHRA and CDR2 YSYEKL. CDR3 nucleotides: TGCGCCAGCAGCCCCCGGGACAGGGAGGCCTCAGATACGCAGTATTTT. Translated, it gives CASSPRDREASDTQYF.

The rearrangement uses TRBV30 and TRBJ2-1, with a tentative D call TRBD2 (5 bases). Germline V gives CDR1 GTSNPN, CDR2 SVGIG (reference sequence). The CDR3 extends over 12 amino acids. Trimming removed 0 bases from V and 10 bases from J, with 10 bases in between. CDR3 DNA: TGTGCCTGGAGTGTAGGACTCTACGAGCAGTTCTTC. Its protein product is CAWSVGLYEQFF.

The genes are TRBV30 and TRBJ2-5, with a weak D call TRBD1 (5 bases). The CDR3 covers 11 residues. CDR1 and CDR2 (germline): GTSNPN, SVGIG (reference sequence). V was cut by 8 bases and J by 6 bases, with 13 bases left in between. Written as DNA, the CDR3 is TGTGCCCTAGGGGTTGTGAAGACCCAGTACTTC. Protein product: CALGVVKTQYF. The full variable domain, in which reference TRBV30 and TRBJ2-5 provide the parts outside the CDR3, is SQTIHQWPATLVQPVGSPLSLECTVEGTSNPNLYWYRQAAGRGLQLLFYSVGIGQISSEVPQNLSASRPQDRQFILSSKKLLLSDSGFYLCALGVVKTQYFGPGTRLLVL.

This chain links TRBV10-2 with TRBJ2-7; TRBD2 matches at 8 bases. The CDR3 totals 17 residues. V lost 0 bases and J lost 7; bases outside the gene matches: 14. Germline assignment: CDR1 WSHSY and CDR2 SAAADI. Written as DNA, the CDR3 is TGCGCCAGCAGTGAGTCGGTGTGGCGGGGGGCCCACGGGGAGCAGTACTTC. Protein product: CASSESVWRGAHGEQYF.

V usage is TRBV13 and J usage is TRBJ1-1; no definite D call. Germline assignment: CDR1 PRHDT and CDR2 FYEKMQ (reference sequence). Trimming removed 4 bases at V and 1 base at J, with 10 bases between. The CDR3 covers 14 residues. The CDR3 protein is CASSSTSWNTEAFF. The CDR3 DNA is TGTGCCAGCAGCTCGACTAGTTGGAACACTGAAGCTTTCTTT.

CDR3: CASSSDGGGLNEQFF. The CDR3 DNA reads as TGTGCCAGCAGCTCGGACGGGGGGGGGCTCAATGAGCAGTTCTTC. The genes are TRBV5-4 and TRBJ2-1, with TRBD2 matching over 8 bases. The V gene end was trimmed by 3 bases and the J gene end by 6 bases; junction bases not matched to a gene: 8. This CDR3 has 15 amino acids. The germline CDR1 and CDR2 sequences are SGHNT and YYREEE (reference sequence).

In this sample, this clone turned up once. The chain couples TRBV6-5 to TRBJ2-7; 7 nucleotides line up with TRBD1. Germline-derived CDR1 and CDR2 are MNHEY and SVGAGI. The J segment lost 7 bases and the V segment lost 5 bases, leaving 8 bases of the junction unmatched. The CDR3 is made up of 13 amino acids. This CDR3 is CASSIDRVGEQYF. CDR3 nucleotides: TGTGCCAGCAGTATAGACAGGGTTGGTGAGCAGTACTTC.

V usage is TRBV20-1 and J usage is TRBJ2-7, with D possibly being TRBD2 (5 bases). Trimming removed 3 bases at V and 5 bases at J, with 8 bases between. The CDR3 is 11 residues long. Germline V lookup: CDR1 DFQATT, CDR2 SNEGSKA (reference sequence). The CDR3 loop reads CSASLGDEQYF. The CDR3 nucleotides are TGCAGTGCTAGCCTCGGGGACGAGCAGTACTTC.

V usage is TRBV27 and J usage is TRBJ1-5; 8 bases map to TRBD1. The CDR3 contains 14 residues. In germline, CDR1 is MNHEY, CDR2 SMNVEV (reference sequence). V gave up 6 bases and J gave up 4 bases; unmatched junction bases: 5. The CDR3 DNA is TGTGCCAGCAGAACCGGGACAGGAAATCAGCCCCAGCATTTT. This translates into CASRTGTGNQPQHF.

The rearrangement uses TRBV28 and TRBJ1-6; maybe TRBD1 (5 bases). This CDR3 is built from 14 residues. Trimming pared 2 bases from V and 9 bases from J, leaving 11 bases between. Germline CDR1 is MDHEN and CDR2 is SYDVKM. In DNA form, the CDR3 reads TGTGCCAGCAGTTTACCGGGGGATCGTTCACCCCTCCACTTT. The encoded protein is CASSLPGDRSPLHF.

The genes are TRBV30 and TRBJ1-5; TRBD1 aligns across 7 bases. From germline, CDR1 is GTSNPN and CDR2 SVGIG (reference sequence). V was pared by 5 bases and J by 2 bases, with 3 bases of the junction left unmatched. The length of the CDR3 is 13 residues. The CDR3 region is CAWQGEGNQPQHF. Written as DNA, the CDR3 is TGTGCCTGGCAGGGGGAGGGCAATCAGCCCCAGCATTTT. Combining the CDR3 with reference TRBV30 and TRBJ1-5 gives the whole variable domain SQTIHQWPATLVQPVGSPLSLECTVEGTSNPNLYWYRQAAGRGLQLLFYSVGIGQISSEVPQNLSASRPQDRQFILSSKKLLLSDSGFYLCAWQGEGNQPQHFGDGTRLSIL.

This chain links TRBV2 with TRBJ2-1; D might be TRBD1 (6 bases). Germline V CDR1 and CDR2: SNHLY, FYNNEI. This CDR3 is 21 amino acids long. Deletions cut 6 bases from V and 2 bases from J, with 32 bases between. Written as DNA, the CDR3 is TGTGCCAGCAGCCCGTATGTAGCTGGGGGCCCGACGGGTGTCACCTACAATGAGCAGTTCTTC. It is translated as CASSPYVAGGPTGVTYNEQFF. The full variable domain, completed using reference TRBV2 and TRBJ2-1, is EPEVTQTPSHQVTQMGQEVILRCVPISNHLYFYWYRQILGQKVEFLVSFYNNEISEKSEIFDDQFSVERPDGSNFTLKIRSTKLEDSAMYFCASSPYVAGGPTGVTYNEQFFGPGTRLTVL.

The V call is TRBV4-2, the J call TRBJ2-1; no definite D call. V lost 5 bases to trimming and J lost 7 bases, with 9 bases between them. The germline V gene has CDR1 LGHNA and CDR2 YNFKEQ. The CDR3 extends over 12 amino acids. CDR3 sequence: CASSSTKNEQFF. CDR3 DNA sequence: TGTGCCAGCAGCTCTACTAAAAATGAGCAGTTCTTC.

The rearrangement joins TRBV7-8 to TRBJ1-1, with a tentative D call TRBD1 (5 bases). Trimming pared 6 bases from V and 1 base from J, leaving 9 bases between. The CDR3 spans 13 residues. The germline V gene has CDR1 SGHVS and CDR2 FQNEAQ. CDR3: CASRPGGNTEAFF. CDR3 in DNA: TGTGCCAGCAGACCGGGGGGGAACACTGAAGCTTTCTTT.

V and J are TRBV27 and TRBJ1-6, with a possible D match to TRBD1 (6 bases). The CDR3 covers 14 residues. Looked up from germline, CDR1 is MNHEY and CDR2 is SMNVEV (reference sequence). V was cut by 6 bases and J by 9 bases, with 15 bases left in between. CDR3 DNA: TGTGCCAGCAGCTACCGGGACATCCTTTCACCCCTCCACTTT. It encodes CASSYRDILSPLHF.

The J gene is TRBJ2-6, the V gene TRBV7-2; no firm D call. This CDR3 comprises 15 residues. With 7 bases removed from V and 0 bases from J, the gap between germline ends came to 10 bases. CDR1 is SGHTA, CDR2 FQGNSA, per germline. The CDR3 sequence: CASTPLDSGANVLTF. In DNA, the CDR3 is TGTGCCAGCACCCCCCTAGACTCTGGGGCCAACGTCCTGACTTTC.

V and J are TRBV29-1 and TRBJ2-5; TRBD2 might be the D (6 bases). Trimming removed 4 bases at V and 9 bases at J, with 18 bases between. Germline lookup yields CDR1 SQVTM and CDR2 ANQGSEA. This CDR3 is built from 13 residues. As DNA, the CDR3 is TGCAGCGTTGTGGCGCTAGTTGGCGGGGCCCAGTACTTC. Encoded protein: CSVVALVGGAQYF.

The chain carries TRBV5-1 and TRBJ2-3; 7 nucleotides match TRBD2. V gave up 0 bases and J gave up 0 bases; unmatched junction bases: 1. The CDR3 totals 15 residues. The V gene's germline CDR1 is SGHRS and CDR2 YFSETQ. The CDR3 sequence is CASSLGGGSTDTQYF. As DNA, the CDR3 is TGCGCCAGCAGCTTGGGCGGGGGTAGCACAGATACGCAGTATTTT.

The chain uses TRBV11-2 and TRBJ1-1; D is ambiguous. Trimming removed 0 bases at V and 1 base at J, with 6 bases between. The CDR3 loop spans 14 amino acids. Germline V lookup: CDR1 SGHAT, CDR2 FQNNGV. CDR3 region: CASSLEGRNTEAFF. CDR3 sequence (DNA): TGTGCCAGCAGCTTAGAAGGGAGGAACACTGAAGCTTTCTTT.

The rearrangement joins TRBV15 to TRBJ1-5; 9 nucleotides match TRBD1. The J segment lost 5 bases and the V segment lost 0 bases, leaving 5 bases of the junction unmatched. CDR1 and CDR2 from the germline V gene are LNHNV and YYDKDF (reference sequence). This CDR3 region has 16 residues. CDR3 DNA: TGTGCCACCAGCAGAGATCGGGGACAGGGTTATCAGCCCCAGCATTTT. It translates to CATSRDRGQGYQPQHF.

This clone was seen a single time. The chain combines TRBV5-8 with TRBJ2-6; TRBD2 might be the D (6 bases). This CDR3 is 17 amino acids long. Per germline, CDR1 SGHTS and CDR2 YDEGEE. V lost 0 bases and J lost 0, with 10 bases in between. The CDR3 nucleotides are TGTGCCAGCAGCTTGGCCGGGAGCTCCTCTGGGGCCAACGTCCTGACTTTC. This gives the protein CASSLAGSSSGANVLTF.

The CDR3 here is CASRLVSNTEAFF. Written as DNA, the CDR3 is TGTGCCAGCAGGTTAGTCTCGAACACTGAAGCTTTCTTT. This chain uses TRBV5-4 with TRBJ1-1; no firm D call. V was pared by 5 bases and J by 1 base, with 9 bases between. The CDR3 length is 13 residues. Germline loops: CDR1 SGHNT, CDR2 YYREEE (reference sequence).

The rearrangement joins TRBV5-4 to TRBJ2-5; perhaps TRBD2 as D (5 bases). CDR3 length: 12 amino acids. With 2 bases removed from V and 5 bases from J, the gap between germline ends came to 7 bases. Germline V gene sequence: CDR1 SGHNT, CDR2 YYREEE (reference sequence). CDR3 residues: CASSFEGETQYF. CDR3 nucleotides: TGTGCCAGCAGCTTTGAGGGTGAGACCCAGTACTTC.

This rearrangement joins TRBV11-2 to TRBJ1-2; 7 bases are shared with TRBD1. This CDR3 spans 13 amino acids. The V gene's germline CDR1 is SGHAT and CDR2 FQNNGV. The junction had 5 bases not matched to a gene; V was cut back by 5 bases and J by 5 bases. The CDR3 DNA is TGTGCCAGCAGCCTCCGGACAGGATATGGCTACACCTTC. Amino acids: CASSLRTGYGYTF.

The J gene is TRBJ1-1, the V gene TRBV20-1, with 8 bases lining up with TRBD1. CDR1 DFQATT and CDR2 SNEGSKA come from the germline V gene (reference sequence). The CDR3 has 11 amino acids. The V segment lost 7 bases and the J segment 7 bases; nucleotides outside the gene matches: 5. The CDR3 nucleotides read TGCAGTGAGGACAGGGACGGTGAAGCTTTCTTT. This sequence encodes CSEDRDGEAFF.

V usage is TRBV7-2 and J usage is TRBJ2-2; TRBD2 agrees at 7 bases. V shed 7 bases, J shed 6 bases, and the junction held 17 bases outside the gene matches. The V gene's germline CDR1 is SGHTA and CDR2 FQGNSA. The CDR3 is made up of 17 amino acids. The CDR3 bases are TGTGCCAGCACCTCCAGTGGGGGGGGGTGGGTCTCCGGGGAGCTGTTTTTT. Translated, it gives CASTSSGGGWVSGELFF.

This rearrangement joins TRBV19 to TRBJ1-4, with D possibly being TRBD1 (6 bases). This CDR3 has 15 amino acids. Trimming removed 6 bases from V and 6 bases from J, with 17 bases in between. Germline-derived CDR1 and CDR2 are LNHDA and SQIVND (reference sequence). Written as DNA, the CDR3 is TGTGCCAGTAGCCCTTTCCGGGACACTTATGAAAAACTGTTTTTT. It is translated as CASSPFRDTYEKLFF.

This chain connects TRBV7-2 to TRBJ2-7; TRBD2 might be the D (7 bases). V was shortened by 5 bases and J by 1 base, with 21 bases between the two germline ends. The length of the CDR3 is 17 residues. Germline V gene data show CDR1 as SGHTA and CDR2 as FQGNSA. The CDR3 is CASSGRGPGGASYEQYF. As DNA, the CDR3 is TGTGCCAGCAGCGGGCGGGGTCCGGGGGGCGCTTCCTACGAGCAGTACTTC.

V gene TRBV23-1 combines with J gene TRBJ1-5; 7 bases agree with TRBD1. TRBV23-1 has ORF status, its function being uncertain. With V trimmed by 0 bases and J by 3 bases, 17 bases remained unmatched. The CDR3 loop spans 20 amino acids. CDR3 sequence reads: CASSQSGKVSTGDNNQPQHF. The CDR3 nucleotides are TGCGCCAGCAGTCAATCGGGGAAGGTTAGTACAGGGGATAACAATCAGCCCCAGCATTTT.

The chain carries TRBV18 and TRBJ1-2; D not resolved. The ends were cut back, 4 bases at V and 1 base at J, with 10 bases in the middle. Germline values: CDR1 KGHSH, CDR2 LQKENI. CDR3 length: 14 residues. This chain's CDR3 is CASSLAGVNYGYTF. In nucleotides, the CDR3 is TGTGCCAGCTCACTGGCCGGGGTTAACTATGGCTACACCTTC.